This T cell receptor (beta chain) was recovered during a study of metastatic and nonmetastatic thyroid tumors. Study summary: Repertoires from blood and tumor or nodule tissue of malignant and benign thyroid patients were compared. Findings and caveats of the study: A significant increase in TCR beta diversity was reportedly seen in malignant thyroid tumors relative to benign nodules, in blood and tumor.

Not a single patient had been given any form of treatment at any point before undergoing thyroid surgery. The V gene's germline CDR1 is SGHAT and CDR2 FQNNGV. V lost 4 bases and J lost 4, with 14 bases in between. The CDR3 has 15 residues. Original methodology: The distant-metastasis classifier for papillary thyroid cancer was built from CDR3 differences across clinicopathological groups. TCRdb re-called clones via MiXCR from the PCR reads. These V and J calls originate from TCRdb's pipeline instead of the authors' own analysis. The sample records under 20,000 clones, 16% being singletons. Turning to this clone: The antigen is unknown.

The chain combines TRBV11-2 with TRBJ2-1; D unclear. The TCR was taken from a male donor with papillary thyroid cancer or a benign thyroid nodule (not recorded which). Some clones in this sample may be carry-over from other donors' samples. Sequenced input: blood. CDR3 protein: CASSSVPSSYNEQFF. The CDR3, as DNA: TGTGCCAGCAGCTCCGTACCCAGCTCATACAATGAGCAGTTCTTC. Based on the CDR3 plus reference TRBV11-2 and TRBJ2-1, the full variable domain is EAGVAQSPRYKIIEKRQSVAFWCNPISGHATLYWYQQILGQGPKLLIQFQNNGVVDDSQLPKDRFSAERLKGVDSTLKIQPAKLEDSAVYLCASSSVPSSYNEQFFGPGTRLTVL.